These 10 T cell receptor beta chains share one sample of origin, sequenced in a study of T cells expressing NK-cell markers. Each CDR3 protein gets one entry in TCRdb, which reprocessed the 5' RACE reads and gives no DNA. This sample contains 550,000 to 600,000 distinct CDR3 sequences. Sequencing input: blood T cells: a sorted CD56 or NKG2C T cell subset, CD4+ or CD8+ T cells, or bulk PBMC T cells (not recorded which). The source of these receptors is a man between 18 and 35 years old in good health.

The CDR3 is CASSQQTGDGELFF. V usage is TRBV14 and J usage is TRBJ2-2; TCRdb designates TRBD1, a call that cannot be tested without DNA. The CDR3 has 14 residues. Germline-derived CDR1 and CDR2 are SGHDN and FVKESK.

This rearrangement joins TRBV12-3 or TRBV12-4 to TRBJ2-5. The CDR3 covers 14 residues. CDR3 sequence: CASSPIKGFGTQYF.

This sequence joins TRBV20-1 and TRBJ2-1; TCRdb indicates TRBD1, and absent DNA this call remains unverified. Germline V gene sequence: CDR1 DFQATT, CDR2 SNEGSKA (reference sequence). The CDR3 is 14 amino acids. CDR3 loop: CSARGIGGGNEQFF.

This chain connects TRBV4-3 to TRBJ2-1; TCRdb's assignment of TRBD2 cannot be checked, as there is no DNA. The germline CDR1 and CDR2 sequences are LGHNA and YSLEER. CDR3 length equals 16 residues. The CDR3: CASSQDRASGRGEQFF.

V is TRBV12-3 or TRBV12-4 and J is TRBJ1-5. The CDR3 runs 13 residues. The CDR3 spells CASSLRGGGPQHF.

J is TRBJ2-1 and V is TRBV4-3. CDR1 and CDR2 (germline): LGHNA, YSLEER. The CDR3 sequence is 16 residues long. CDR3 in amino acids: CASSQEWSGTYNEQFF.

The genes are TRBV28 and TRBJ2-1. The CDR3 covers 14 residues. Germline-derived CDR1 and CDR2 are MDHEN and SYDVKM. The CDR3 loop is CASSLLGDWGEQFF.

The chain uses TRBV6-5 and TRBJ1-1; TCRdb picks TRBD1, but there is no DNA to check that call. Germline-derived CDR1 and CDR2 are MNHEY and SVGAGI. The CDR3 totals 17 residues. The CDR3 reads CASSHWVVRGRDLGAFF.

The CDR3 loop is CASSIGQGSDTQYF. The chain employs TRBV7-2 and TRBJ2-3; as DNA is missing, the TRBD1 call by TCRdb cannot be tested. There are 14 residues in the CDR3. Germline CDR1 and CDR2: SGHTA and FQGNSA.

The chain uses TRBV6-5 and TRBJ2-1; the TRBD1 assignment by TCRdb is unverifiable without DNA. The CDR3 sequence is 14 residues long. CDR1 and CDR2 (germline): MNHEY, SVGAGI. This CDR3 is CASSRDRSDNEQFF.